Listed below are T cell receptor beta chains from one sample, sequenced in a study of blood T cell repertoires in COVID-19. Measured with immunoSEQ multiplex PCR; TCRdb has only the in-frame clones, and not every one. The table includes around 180,000 clones, around 83% detected once. Sample: peripheral blood. Receptors originate from a woman in her 30s with active or convalescent COVID-19. Both conserved end residues are part of each CDR3. Fields, in order: J gene, V gene, D gene, clone size, CDR3 protein, CDR3 DNA. D genes are given only for firm matches. Rows may omit the clone size; those that give it use once, few, many or a size class.

TRBJ1-5 | TRBV6-4 | TRBD1 | . | CAIPGQGLSGNQPQHF | TGTGCCATTCCGGGACAGGGGCTTTCGGGCAATCAGCCCCAGCATTTT
TRBJ1-1 | TRBV7-8 | . | . | CASSLVILQRTEAFF | TGTGCCAGCAGCTTAGTAATACTTCAGAGGACTGAAGCTTTCTTT
TRBJ2-2 | TRBV4-1 | . | . | CASSPTSASNTGELFF | TGCGCCAGCAGTCCTACAAGCGCCTCAAACACCGGGGAGCTGTTTTTT
TRBJ1-5 | TRBV28 | . | . | CASSSYLSLQASNQPQHF | TGTGCCAGCAGTTCCTACCTTTCACTACAGGCGAGCAATCAGCCCCAGCATTTT
TRBJ1-2 | TRBV27 | TRBD1 | . | CASSLTGANYGYTF | TGTGCCAGCAGTTTAACAGGGGCTAACTATGGCTACACCTTC
TRBJ2-2 | TRBV2 | TRBD2 | . | CASSDSGVGTGELFF | TGTGCCAGCAGTGATAGCGGGGTCGGTACCGGGGAGCTGTTTTTT
TRBJ1-1 | TRBV12-3/TRBV12-4 | . | . | CASSLSRGAFF | TGTGCCAGCAGTTTAAGCCGAGGAGCTTTCTTT
TRBJ2-7 | TRBV7-9 | . | . | CASSLGGGAYEQYF | TGTGCCAGCAGCTTGGGAGGGGGGGCCTACGAGCAGTACTTC
TRBJ2-1 | TRBV28 | . | . | CASSGTGLNNEQFF | TGTGCCAGCAGCGGGACGGGACTCAACAATGAGCAGTTCTTC
TRBJ1-3 | TRBV11-3 | TRBD1 | . | CASSLQTGQGNTIYF | TGTGCCAGCAGCCTACAGACAGGGCAAGGAAACACCATATATTTT
TRBJ1-5 | TRBV28 | . | . | CASTVYRVGNQPQHF | TGTGCCAGCACCGTGTACAGGGTTGGGAATCAGCCCCAGCATTTT
TRBJ1-2 | TRBV6-5 | TRBD1 | once | CASRNTGGGSYGYTF | TGTGCCAGCAGAAACACAGGGGGAGGAAGCTATGGCTACACCTTC
TRBJ1-1 | TRBV19 | . | . | CASSIGRIEAFF | TGTGCCAGTAGTATCGGGAGGATTGAAGCTTTCTTT
TRBJ1-6 | TRBV5-5 | . | many | CASSRRDTSHNNSPLHF | TGTGCCAGCAGCCGCAGGGACACCTCCCATAATAATTCACCCCTCCACTTT
TRBJ1-2 | TRBV7-9 | TRBD1 | . | CASSLAEGASGYTF | TGTGCCAGCAGCTTAGCGGAGGGGGCGAGTGGCTACACCTTC
TRBJ1-2 | TRBV9 | TRBD1 | few | CASSATGGWTGYTF | TGTGCCAGCAGCGCTACAGGGGGCTGGACTGGCTACACCTTC
TRBJ1-4 | TRBV5-1 | TRBD1 | few | CASSSTEAGTVNEKLFF | TGCGCCAGCAGTTCCACCGAAGCCGGGACAGTGAATGAAAAACTGTTTTTT
TRBJ2-3 | TRBV29-1 | TRBD1 | once | CSVQKSGTGSTDTQYF | TGCAGCGTCCAAAAATCCGGGACAGGGAGCACAGATACGCAGTATTTT
TRBJ1-6 | TRBV11-3 | . | . | CASSKDSSPLHF | TGTGCCAGCAGCAAGGACAGTTCACCCCTCCACTTT